This T cell receptor (beta chain) came from a study of spatial heterogeneity in lung cancer. This clonotype has at least ten counts. The antigen is unknown. Time point denoted: blood at routine non-recurrence follow-up after resection. Unsorted whole RNA from tumor, nontumor lung or frozen PBMC underwent sequencing. Study-level findings and limits: In blood, ubiquitous expanded tumor TCRs appeared more at resection than follow-up.

TCRdb passed the 5' RACE reads through MiXCR, listing each CDR3 protein once. This sample has tens of thousands of distinct CDR3 sequences; around 6% occur once, and the top ten carry roughly 21%. This TCR derives from a male donor with early-stage non-small cell lung cancer. Sequencing was performed on PBMCs, taken at follow-up.

CDR3 sequence reads: CASSEVSGPSFF. CDR3 bases: TGTGCCAGCAGCGAGGTTTCGGGACCCTCATTCTTC. The rearrangement uses TRBV7-9 and TRBJ2-1; either TRBD1 or TRBD2 may supply D (5 bases each). The V end was cut by 5 bases, the J end by 16 bases, with 18 bases between. Germline lookup yields CDR1 SEHNR and CDR2 FQNEAQ (reference sequence). This CDR3 has 12 residues.